Below are 30 T cell receptor beta chains sequenced from a single sample in a study of human T cells and chemical hapten exposure (dated by TCRdb to 2020 to 2023). The receptor library was made with RACE. Sequencing instrument: NextSeq 500. TCRdb reprocessed the public reads (quality trimming at Q25 with fastp, clone calling with MiXCR) and kept in-frame beta chains. Rows are combined by CDR3 protein, so each entry shows the most common genes and DNA. The sample data list around 380,000 distinct CDR3 sequences, and approximately 4.4% of these were observed just once. The leading ten clones occupy 2% to 2.5% of the sample. The time point tag for this specimen amounts to: patch test 1, 2 weeks after DPC sensitization. The sample's treatment or condition label is to be understood as: therapeutic diphenylcyclopropenone sensitization with weekly scalp DPC. The specimen was whole blood, collected in connection with sensitization to the hapten diphenylcyclopropenone (DPC). These receptors came from a woman aged 45-65 years with alopecia areata. Some clones in this sample may be carry-over from other donors' samples.

The chain employs TRBV5-5 and TRBJ2-7; D is unresolved. The CDR3 extends over 13 amino acids. The germline V and J ends were trimmed by 0 bases and 5 bases, with 9 bases remaining between them. Per germline, CDR1 SGHKS and CDR2 YYEKEE (reference sequence). DNA for the CDR3: TGTGCCAGCAGCTTGGATCTGCCTCACGAGCAGTACTTC. This translates into CASSLDLPHEQYF.

The chain has TRBV20-1 and TRBJ1-5, with D maybe TRBD1 (5 bases). There are 16 residues in the CDR3. Germline loops: CDR1 DFQATT, CDR2 SNEGSKA (reference sequence). V lost 5 bases to trimming and J lost 2 bases, with 19 bases between them. CDR3 protein: CSAPPMGQGGNQPQHF. The CDR3, as DNA: TGCAGTGCTCCCCCGATGGGTCAGGGCGGCAATCAGCCCCAGCATTTT.

This clonotype occurred many times. The CDR3 protein is CASSSDGGFYEQYF. CDR3 in DNA: TGCGCCAGCAGCTCGGACGGGGGGTTCTACGAGCAGTACTTC. The rearrangement uses TRBV5-1 and TRBJ2-7; 7 nucleotides agree with TRBD2. This CDR3 is built from 14 residues. Trimming removed 3 bases from V and 3 bases from J; junction bases left unmatched: 6. The germline V gene has CDR1 SGHRS and CDR2 YFSETQ.

This clonotype was observed many times. The chain combines TRBV15 with TRBJ1-5; a possible D gene is TRBD1 (5 bases). The CDR3 is 14 residues long. Between the trimmed V and J ends, which lost 1 base and 8 bases, there was a span of 12 bases. Germline-derived CDR1 and CDR2 are LNHNV and YYDKDF (reference sequence). CDR3 protein: CATSRAGLREPQHF. The CDR3 DNA sequence: TGTGCCACCAGCAGAGCGGGGCTCAGGGAGCCCCAGCATTTT.

This clonotype was detected many times. This chain uses TRBV7-8 with TRBJ2-4; 8 positions match TRBD1. Germline loops: CDR1 SGHVS, CDR2 FQNEAQ. The CDR3 contains 14 residues. With 4 bases clipped from V and 6 bases from J, the junction kept 5 bases outside the gene matches. For the CDR3, the DNA is TGTGCCAGCAGCTACCGGACAGGGTCAAACATTCAGTACTTC. Translating it yields CASSYRTGSNIQYF. Looking up the rest from reference TRBV7-8 and TRBJ2-4 gives the full variable domain: GAGVSQSPRYKVAKRGQDVALRCDPISGHVSLFWYQQALGQGPEFLTYFQNEAQLDKSGLPSDRFFAERPEGSVSTLKIQRTQQEDSAVYLCASSYRTGSNIQYFGAGTRLSVL.

This clonotype came up many times. The chain has TRBV7-6 and TRBJ2-1; TRBD2 aligns across 9 bases. Trimming removed 5 bases from V and 4 bases from J; junction bases left unmatched: 6. Germline V CDR1 and CDR2: SGHVS, FNYEAQ. The CDR3 extends over 15 amino acids. The CDR3 bases are TGTGCCAGCAGCCCAAGCGGGGGGCATTACAATGAGCAGTTCTTC. Translating gives CASSPSGGHYNEQFF.

This clonotype was recorded a few times. The genes are TRBV6-5 and TRBJ2-7, with D uncertain. Trimming shortened V by 2 bases and J by 1 base, and 12 bases separated the two germline ends. Germline V CDR1 and CDR2: MNHEY, SVGAGI. The length of the CDR3 is 15 residues. The CDR3 sequence is CASSYRPGLSYEQYF. CDR3 DNA: TGTGCCAGCAGTTACAGGCCCGGGCTTTCCTACGAGCAGTACTTC.

This clonotype was seen ten or more times. Written as DNA, the CDR3 is TGTGCCAGCAGCCAGCACTACGAGCAGTACTTC. This translates into CASSQHYEQYF. The rearrangement joins TRBV11-2 to TRBJ2-7; D unclear. The V end lost 5 bases, the J end lost 3 bases, and 5 bases lay between the germline ends. The CDR3 length is 11 residues. In germline, CDR1 is SGHAT, CDR2 FQNNGV.

The genes are TRBV7-6 and TRBJ2-7; maybe TRBD1 (5 bases). With 5 bases removed from V and 0 bases from J, the gap between germline ends came to 11 bases. The CDR3 contains 14 residues. Germline CDR1 SGHVS, CDR2 FNYEAQ. CDR3 region: CASSPRASSYEQYF. The CDR3 nucleotides are TGTGCCAGCAGCCCCAGGGCCAGCTCCTACGAGCAGTACTTC. Supplemented by reference TRBV7-6 and TRBJ2-7, the full variable domain reads GAGVSQSPRYKVTKRGQDVALRCDPISGHVSLYWYRQALGQGPEFLTYFNYEAQQDKSGLPNDRFSAERPEGSISTLTIQRTEQRDSAMYRCASSPRASSYEQYFGPGTRLTVT.

This clonotype was seen ten or more times. A junction end diverges from the germline sequence, so it may reflect a read error. The V and J genes are TRBV5-1 and TRBJ1-5; D ambiguous. This CDR3 is built from 15 residues. Germline CDR1 is SGHRS and CDR2 is YFSETQ. The CDR3 nucleotides read TGTGCCAGCAGCTTAGAGGGAACAAACAATCAGCCCCAGCATTTT. It translates to CASSLEGTNNQPQHF.

The table lists this clonotype with a few counts. The genes are TRBV20-1 and TRBJ1-4; D gene uncertain. The CDR3 is made up of 14 amino acids. In germline, CDR1 is DFQATT, CDR2 SNEGSKA (reference sequence). Trimming took off 4 bases at V and 7 bases at J, with 16 bases between the two ends. The chain's CDR3 is CSATRHTPGEKLFF. The CDR3 bases are TGCAGTGCTACCCGACATACCCCCGGTGAAAAACTGTTTTTT.

This clonotype was seen a handful of times. The rearrangement links TRBV7-9 to TRBJ2-1; tentatively, D is TRBD2 (5 bases). V was clipped by 4 bases and J by 8 bases, with 15 bases between them. The germline V gene encodes CDR1 SEHNR and CDR2 FQNEAQ (reference sequence). The CDR3 has 14 amino acids. CDR3 protein: CASSSLPLAHEQFF. The DNA for the CDR3 is TGTGCCAGCAGCTCCCTACCCCTAGCCCATGAGCAGTTCTTC.

The sample holds many counts of this clonotype. The chain has TRBV27 and TRBJ1-2; D is unresolved. The germline CDR1 and CDR2 sequences are MNHEY and SMNVEV (reference sequence). The CDR3 has 13 amino acids. Trimming took 2 bases from V and 0 from J, leaving 4 bases between them. As DNA, the CDR3 is TGTGCCAGCAGTTTAGATACTAACTATGGCTACACCTTC. This sequence encodes CASSLDTNYGYTF.

In this sample, this clonotype turned up many times. This CDR3 is CSAERAPRATNEKLFF. The DNA of the CDR3 is TGCAGCGCCGAAAGGGCCCCCCGGGCAACTAATGAAAAACTGTTTTTT. This rearrangement joins TRBV29-1 to TRBJ1-4; D gene ambiguous. Germline CDR1 is SQVTM and CDR2 is ANQGSEA. The V and J ends lost 7 bases and 0 bases respectively, with 18 bases between them. The CDR3 totals 16 residues.

This clonotype was counted a few times. This rearrangement joins TRBV14 to TRBJ1-6, with D possibly TRBD1 on 5 matching bases. The germline V gene encodes CDR1 SGHDN and CDR2 FVKESK. The CDR3 length is 14 residues. The ends were cut back, 0 bases at V and 7 bases at J, with 7 bases in the middle. The CDR3 nucleotides read TGTGCCAGCAGCCAAGAAGGGGCCAATTCACCCCTCCACTTT. Residues: CASSQEGANSPLHF.

Only a few counts were recorded for this clonotype. The chain has TRBV24-1 and TRBJ2-7; no firm D call. The V end was cut by 1 base, the J end by 2 bases, with 17 bases between. The V gene's germline CDR1 is KGHDR and CDR2 SFDVKD. The CDR3 runs to 17 residues. CDR3 nucleotide sequence: TGTGCCACCAGTGATTTTGACTCTACGGCAGCAACCTACGAGCAGTACTTC. This gives the protein CATSDFDSTAATYEQYF.

The genes are TRBV6-5 and TRBJ2-3, with D tentatively TRBD1 (6 bases). V was cut by 0 bases and J by 0 bases, with 13 bases left in between. Germline values: CDR1 MNHEY, CDR2 SVGAGI. The CDR3 length is 17 residues. Here the CDR3 DNA reads TGTGCCAGCAGTTACTCCGTTAACAGGGCCAGCACAGATACGCAGTATTTT. It yields the protein CASSYSVNRASTDTQYF.

This clonotype was seen only a few times. The CDR3 DNA follows: TGCGCCAGCGGGGAGCAGGGGCGGTGGTCCGAGCAGTACTTC. The encoded protein is CASGEQGRWSEQYF. J is TRBJ2-7 and V is TRBV5-1; possible D gene TRBD1, 6 bases. CDR3 size: 14 residues. V was trimmed by 7 bases and J by 6 bases, leaving 20 bases between them. Germline assignment: CDR1 SGHRS and CDR2 YFSETQ.

This clonotype came up many times. This chain connects TRBV29-1 to TRBJ2-1; D remains ambiguous. The CDR3 totals 14 residues. Germline V gene data show CDR1 as SQVTM and CDR2 as ANQGSEA. V lost 0 bases and J lost 0, with 6 bases in between. The CDR3 protein is CSVEEAPSYNEQFF. The CDR3 nucleotides are TGCAGCGTTGAAGAGGCCCCCTCCTACAATGAGCAGTTCTTC.

This clonotype was counted only a few times. The rearrangement joins TRBV7-9 to TRBJ1-5; D remains unclear. Germline CDR1 and CDR2: SEHNR and FQNEAQ (reference sequence). V was clipped by 4 bases and J by 0 bases, with 7 bases between them. CDR3 length equals 14 residues. This CDR3 reads CASSYDISNQPQHF. CDR3 bases: TGTGCCAGCAGCTACGACATTAGCAATCAGCCCCAGCATTTT.

The V gene is TRBV12-3 or TRBV12-4, the J gene TRBJ1-1, with D possibly matching TRBD1 (5 bases). There are 16 residues in the CDR3. V was cut by 4 bases and J by 6 bases, with 21 bases left in between. Here the CDR3 reads CASSSSGPPRRAEAFF. CDR3 in DNA: TGTGCCAGCAGTTCCTCGGGACCCCCCAGGAGGGCTGAAGCTTTCTTT.

Only a few counts were recorded for this clonotype. The V call is TRBV11-2, the J call TRBJ1-2; tentative D call: TRBD1 (5 bases). Trimming cost V 5 bases and J 5 bases, with 21 bases left between them. The CDR3 has 16 amino acids. Germline V gene sequence: CDR1 SGHAT, CDR2 FQNNGV. This chain's CDR3 is CASSPAVGGNRYGYTF. CDR3 sequence (DNA): TGTGCCAGCAGCCCAGCCGTGGGGGGAAACAGATATGGCTACACCTTC. Full variable domain (remainder filled in from reference TRBV11-2 and TRBJ1-2): EAGVAQSPRYKIIEKRQSVAFWCNPISGHATLYWYQQILGQGPKLLIQFQNNGVVDDSQLPKDRFSAERLKGVDSTLKIQPAKLEDSAVYLCASSPAVGGNRYGYTFGSGTRLTVV.

The V call is TRBV30, the J call TRBJ2-2; D is unclear. Germline-derived CDR1 and CDR2 are GTSNPN and SVGIG (reference sequence). The ends were cut back, 4 bases at V and 7 bases at J, with 13 bases in the middle. The CDR3 extends over 13 amino acids. The CDR3 here is CAWTPPSFGELFF. In DNA, the CDR3 is TGTGCCTGGACCCCCCCGTCTTTCGGGGAGCTGTTTTTT.

The table lists this clonotype with many counts. The chain employs TRBV5-6 and TRBJ2-7; weak D call: TRBD2 (6 bases). V was shortened by 4 bases and J by 7 bases, with 12 bases between the two germline ends. CDR1 is SGHDT and CDR2 is YYEEEE in the germline V gene. The CDR3 spans 12 residues. For the CDR3, the DNA is TGTGCCAGCAGCCCGGGACTTCTGGAGCAGTACTTC. Its translation: CASSPGLLEQYF.

This clonotype occurred many times. CDR3: CSVVGDDTGELFF. The CDR3 DNA reads TGCAGCGTTGTAGGGGATGACACCGGGGAGCTGTTTTTT. The chain combines TRBV29-1 with TRBJ2-2; D may be TRBD1 (5 bases). The ends were cut back, 4 bases at V and 3 bases at J, with 9 bases in the middle. The CDR3 loop spans 13 amino acids. Germline CDR1 and CDR2: SQVTM and ANQGSEA.

This clonotype was counted a few times. The J gene is TRBJ2-5, the V gene TRBV3-1, with D maybe TRBD1 (6 bases). The V end lost 1 base, the J end lost 5 bases, and 11 bases lay between the germline ends. Looked up from germline, CDR1 is LGHDT and CDR2 is YNNKEL (reference sequence). There are 14 residues in the CDR3. CDR3 DNA: TGTGCCAGCAGCCAAGCCAGGGGCCTGGAGACCCAGTACTTC. Translated: CASSQARGLETQYF.

V gene TRBV3-1 combines with J gene TRBJ1-3, with D perhaps matching TRBD1 (5 bases). Per the germline V gene, CDR1 is LGHDT and CDR2 is YNNKEL (reference sequence). V was clipped by 1 base and J by 4 bases, with 11 bases between them. The CDR3 is 15 amino acids. DNA of the CDR3: TGTGCCAGCAGCCAAGGGGTAGGGACGGGAAACACCATATATTTT. Translation gives CASSQGVGTGNTIYF. Full variable domain (remainder filled in from reference TRBV3-1 and TRBJ1-3): DTAVSQTPKYLVTQMGNDKSIKCEQNLGHDTMYWYKQDSKKFLKIMFSYNNKELIINETVPNRFSPKSPDKAHLNLHINSLELGDSAVYFCASSQGVGTGNTIYFGEGSWLTVV.

The chain has TRBV25-1 and TRBJ2-6; no definite D call. Germline V gene lookup returns CDR1 MGHDK and CDR2 SYGVNS. Deletions cut 3 bases from V and 8 bases from J, with 8 bases between. The CDR3 runs to 13 residues. The CDR3 DNA sequence: TGTGCCAGCAGTGATCCCGGTTCCAACGTCCTGACTTTC. It is translated as CASSDPGSNVLTF. Combining the CDR3 with reference TRBV25-1 and TRBJ2-6 gives the whole variable domain EADIYQTPRYLVIGTGKKITLECSQTMGHDKMYWYQQDPGMELHLIHYSYGVNSTEKGDLSSESTVSRIRTEHFPLTLESARPSHTSQYLCASSDPGSNVLTFGAGSRLTVL.

There are many counts of this clonotype. The chain joins TRBV28 to TRBJ2-3; 7 bases are a match to TRBD1. With V trimmed by 4 bases and J by 1 base, 5 bases remained unmatched. Germline assignment: CDR1 MDHEN and CDR2 SYDVKM. The CDR3 covers 15 residues. In nucleotides, the CDR3 is TGTGCCAGCAGTTCTCCAGGGACAGGCACAGATACGCAGTATTTT. Translation gives CASSSPGTGTDTQYF.

The chain employs TRBV12-3 or TRBV12-4 and TRBJ2-7; the D gene is possibly TRBD1 (6 bases). V was pared by 7 bases and J by 2 bases, with 9 bases between. CDR3 length: 12 amino acids. The CDR3: CASTDSPYEQYF. The CDR3 DNA sequence: TGTGCCAGCACGGACAGTCCCTACGAGCAGTACTTC.